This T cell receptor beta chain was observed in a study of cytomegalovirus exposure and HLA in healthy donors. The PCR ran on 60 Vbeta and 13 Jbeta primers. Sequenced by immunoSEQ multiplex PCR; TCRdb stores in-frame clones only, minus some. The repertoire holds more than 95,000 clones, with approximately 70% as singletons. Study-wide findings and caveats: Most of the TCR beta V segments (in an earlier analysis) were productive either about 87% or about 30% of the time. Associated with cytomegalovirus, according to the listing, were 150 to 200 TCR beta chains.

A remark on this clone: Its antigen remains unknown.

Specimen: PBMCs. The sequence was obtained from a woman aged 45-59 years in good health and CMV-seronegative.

Written as DNA, the CDR3 is TGTGCCAGCAGCTTAGGGCTAGCGGGATTTACCGGGGAGCTGTTTTTT. Amino acids: CASSLGLAGFTGELFF. The gene calls are TRBV11-2 and TRBJ2-2, with 9 bases lining up with TRBD2. The CDR3 length is 16 residues. V shed 1 base and J 5 bases; nucleotides not matched to a gene: 5. Germline CDR1 reads SGHAT; CDR2 reads FQNNGV.